The rows below give T cell receptor beta chains drawn from one sample of a study of cytomegalovirus exposure and HLA in healthy donors. The repertoire was sequenced with immunoSEQ multiplex PCR; TCRdb's copy has only in-frame clones and lacks some. Among approximately 110,000 clones listed, 65% to 75% were seen once. The sequenced sample consisted of PBMCs. The receptors derive from a man in his forties in good health and CMV-seropositive. Both conserved end residues are part of each CDR3. A D gene is named only where the DNA matches it firmly. The size of a clone is reported for some rows only, either as once, few or many, or as a class for expanded clones.

TRBV4-1,-,TRBJ1-2,few,TGCGCCAGCAGCCAAGATCAGGGCCGGGGGGGCTACACCTTC,CASSQDQGRGGYTF
TRBV7-3,-,TRBJ2-1,once,TGTGCCAGCAGCCTCGGGGGAGAAGGCAATGAGCAGTTCTTC,CASSLGGEGNEQFF
TRBV19,-,TRBJ1-5,-,TGTGCCAGTAGTATAGAGGCGGACAATCAGCCCCAGCATTTT,CASSIEADNQPQHF
TRBV5-1,TRBD1,TRBJ1-1,-,TGCGCCAGCAGCATGGGACAGGGGAGAACTGAAGCTTTCTTT,CASSMGQGRTEAFF
TRBV27,-,TRBJ2-1,-,TGTGCCAGCAGTTTAGGGGGTCCGGACAGAGCTTCCTACAATGAGCAGTTCTTC,CASSLGGPDRASYNEQFF
TRBV13,-,TRBJ2-5,few,TGTGCCAGCAGCTTAGGACTAGCCCCGGAGACCCAGTACTTC,CASSLGLAPETQYF
TRBV9,TRBD1,TRBJ1-2,-,TGTGCCAGCAGCGAGCAGGGGGACTATGGCTACACCTTC,CASSEQGDYGYTF
TRBV5-4,-,TRBJ2-7,few,TGTGCCAGCAGCTTGAGAGGGAGCCCCCTCGAGCAGTACTTC,CASSLRGSPLEQYF
TRBV27,TRBD1,TRBJ1-2,-,TGTGCCAGCAGTCCACAGGGGGCAAACTATGGCTACACCTTC,CASSPQGANYGYTF
TRBV29-1,-,TRBJ2-1,-,TGCAGCGAACAGGACAGACCGAGCTCCTACAATGAGCAGTTCTTC,CSEQDRPSSYNEQFF
TRBV28,-,TRBJ1-1,-,TGTGCCAGCAGTTTACCGGGCACTGAAGCTTTCTTT,CASSLPGTEAFF
TRBV29-1,-,TRBJ1-2,-,TGCAGCGTTGAGGGGGCGCAGGGCTACACCTTC,CSVEGAQGYTF
TRBV7-9,TRBD1,TRBJ2-5,once,TGTGCCAGCAGCGAATTTACAGGGGGCGTCGGTGCCCAGTACTTC,CASSEFTGGVGAQYF
TRBV7-5,-,TRBJ1-5,-,TGTGTCAGAAGCTTAGCTCCAGGGCGGGGGCCCCAGCATTTT,CVRSLAPGRGPQHF
TRBV30,TRBD1,TRBJ1-5,-,TGTGCCTGGAGTGTACACAGGGGGCGAGGCAATCAGCCCCAGCATTTT,CAWSVHRGRGNQPQHF
TRBV9,TRBD2,TRBJ2-2,-,TGTGCCAGCAGCGTCGCTCCCGGGACTAGCGGGACCGGGGAGCTGTTTTTT,CASSVAPGTSGTGELFF
TRBV18,TRBD1,TRBJ2-5,-,TGTGCCAGCTCACCACGGGACAGGGCAGAGACCCAGTACTTC,CASSPRDRAETQYF
TRBV28,-,TRBJ2-7,-,TGTGCCAGCAGTTACCCGGGGGAGACCTACGAGCAGTACTTC,CASSYPGETYEQYF
TRBV2,TRBD2,TRBJ2-5,-,TGTGCCAGCAGTGACGGACTAGCGGAGTACTTC,CASSDGLAEYF
TRBV5-1,TRBD2,TRBJ2-1,-,TGCGCCAGCAGCTGGACTAGCGTCACCTACAATGAGCAGTTCTTC,CASSWTSVTYNEQFF
TRBV5-1,-,TRBJ2-2,-,TGCGCCAGCACTCTTAACACCGGGGAGCTGTTTTTT,CASTLNTGELFF
TRBV5-8,TRBD2,TRBJ2-3,-,TGTGCCAGCAGCGAACTAGCGGGAGTGGAAGATACGCAGTATTTT,CASSELAGVEDTQYF
TRBV6-5,-,TRBJ1-6,-,TGTGCCAGCAGTCCTGAGGCTGTTCTTAATTCACCCCTCCACTTT,CASSPEAVLNSPLHF
TRBV19,-,TRBJ1-4,-,TGTGCCAGTAGTATAGGGAGTTTTCAGACGGAAAAACTGTTTTTT,CASSIGSFQTEKLFF
TRBV9,TRBD2,TRBJ2-3,-,TGTGCCAGCAGCGTTCTCACTAGCGGGAGTGCAGATACGCAGTATTTT,CASSVLTSGSADTQYF
TRBV7-6,-,TRBJ2-1,-,TGTGCCAGCAGCTTATTTCGGGACACCGACAATGAGCAGTTCTTC,CASSLFRDTDNEQFF
TRBV29-1,-,TRBJ2-3,-,TGCAGCGTTGTTCACCCGGGAAGGTCAACGCAGTATTTT,CSVVHPGRSTQYF
TRBV30,-,TRBJ2-1,-,TGTGCCTGGAGTGGGACCGTGGGGGGAAATGAGCAGTTCTTC,CAWSGTVGGNEQFF
TRBV30,-,TRBJ1-5,-,TGTGCCTGGAGTTTGTATAATGATCAGCCCCAGCATTTT,CAWSLYNDQPQHF